The 10 T cell receptor beta chains below were found in one sample sequenced in a study of T-cell memory formation after mild COVID-19. TCRdb re-analysed the 5' RACE reads in MiXCR, keeping a single row per CDR3 protein. In the table there are around 310,000 distinct CDR3 sequences, more than 15% of which are singletons. The sequenced sample consisted of PBMCs or a T cell subset sorted from them (not recorded which). Receptors were obtained from a man aged 18 to 29 who had mild COVID-19 (a few samples of this study predate the infection). Cell type and time point are not known.

The table lists this clonotype with a few counts. The chain recombines TRBV28 with TRBJ2-7; 7 bases line up with TRBD1. Germline CDR1 reads MDHEN; CDR2 reads SYDVKM. The CDR3 consists of 14 residues. The V and J ends lost 6 bases and 3 bases, in that order; junction bases with no gene match: 8. CDR3 DNA: TGTGCCAGCAGGGCAGGGGGAGTAGGCTACGAGCAGTACGTC. This sequence encodes CASRAGGVGYEQYV.

This chain uses TRBV7-3 with TRBJ2-7; D is ambiguous. This CDR3 comprises 13 residues. The V gene lost 1 base and the J gene lost 3 bases, with 7 bases spanning the gap. Germline CDR1 and CDR2: SGHTA and FQGTGA. The CDR3 loop is CASSLSQSYEQYF. DNA of the CDR3: TGTGCCAGCAGCTTAAGTCAGAGCTACGAGCAGTACTTC.

This clonotype was picked up a small number of times. The chain carries TRBV25-1 and TRBJ1-2; no definite D call. Germline CDR1 MGHDK, CDR2 SYGVNS. The V gene lost 3 bases and the J gene lost 4 bases, with 9 bases spanning the gap. This CDR3 is built from 13 residues. CDR3 bases: TGTGCCAGCAGTGACAGCTACACCTATGGCTACACCTTC. It specifies CASSDSYTYGYTF.

This clonotype was recorded many times. The chain's CDR3 is CATSDPRPGQDTQYF. CDR3 DNA sequence: TGTGCCACCAGTGACCCTCGGCCGGGGCAGGATACGCAGTATTTT. The chain combines TRBV24-1 with TRBJ2-3, with D possibly called TRBD1 or TRBD2 (5 bases each). With 4 bases removed from V and 6 bases from J, the gap between germline ends came to 16 bases. Germline V gene sequence: CDR1 KGHDR, CDR2 SFDVKD. The CDR3 extends over 15 amino acids.

This clonotype was detected many times. The chain joins TRBV5-1 to TRBJ2-3; D call uncertain. V lost 0 bases to trimming and J lost 1 base, with 12 bases between them. CDR3 length: 16 amino acids. Germline CDR1 and CDR2: SGHRS and YFSETQ. The CDR3 sequence: CASSLALLSGTDTQYF. As DNA, the CDR3 is TGCGCCAGCAGCTTGGCCCTTCTATCGGGCACAGATACGCAGTATTTT.

This chain uses TRBV18 with TRBJ1-1, with TRBD1 as a possible D gene (5 bases). Germline V gives CDR1 KGHSH, CDR2 LQKENI. Trimming pared 6 bases from V and 1 base from J, leaving 9 bases between. The CDR3 loop spans 13 amino acids. CDR3 DNA sequence: TGTGCCAGCTCTGGGGACTGGAACACTGAAGCTTTCTTT. Its protein is CASSGDWNTEAFF.

This clonotype was detected only a few times. The rearrangement links TRBV5-4 to TRBJ2-7, with a possible D match to TRBD2 (6 bases). CDR1 and CDR2 from the germline V gene are SGHNT and YYREEE (reference sequence). The CDR3 is 13 residues long. V lost 5 bases and J lost 7, with 16 bases in between. CDR3: CASSFVTRDEQYF. The CDR3 nucleotides are TGTGCCAGCAGTTTTGTTACGCGGGATGAGCAGTACTTC.

In this sample, this clonotype turned up many times. The chain carries TRBV4-1 and TRBJ2-5; 10 bases fit TRBD2. Germline trimming cut 3 bases from V and 5 bases from J; bases unmatched to any gene: 6. From germline, CDR1 is MGHRA and CDR2 YSYEKL. The CDR3 is 15 amino acids. This CDR3 is CASSHLAGVGETQYF. The CDR3 DNA is TGCGCCAGCAGCCATCTAGCGGGGGTTGGGGAGACCCAGTACTTC.

This clonotype was counted at least ten times. This chain joins TRBV5-1 and TRBJ2-1; D ambiguous. Germline CDR1 reads SGHRS; CDR2 reads YFSETQ. This CDR3 spans 15 amino acids. Trimming removed 2 bases at V and 4 bases at J, with 13 bases between. Here the CDR3 reads CASSFAADHYNEQFF. CDR3 bases: TGCGCCAGCAGCTTTGCGGCGGATCATTACAATGAGCAGTTCTTC.

The V and J genes are TRBV5-1 and TRBJ1-1, with D unresolved. The ends were cut back, 6 bases at V and 4 bases at J, with 16 bases in the middle. Looked up from germline, CDR1 is SGHRS and CDR2 is YFSETQ. CDR3 length: 14 residues. The CDR3 DNA sequence: TGCGCCAGCACCTTCATGGATCTTGGCACTGAAGCTTTCTTT. It specifies CASTFMDLGTEAFF.